The 17 T cell receptor beta chains below were found in one sample sequenced in a study of cytomegalovirus exposure and HLA in healthy donors. The primer mix had 60 Vbeta and 13 Jbeta primers. Sequenced by immunoSEQ multiplex PCR; TCRdb stores in-frame clones only, minus some. Here the sample spans around 170,000 clones, roughly 84% being singletons. What was sequenced was PBMCs. Every receptor here comes from a boy younger than 10 in good health and CMV-seronegative.

The CDR3 protein is CASSLRREGPHEQYF. CDR3 coding DNA: TGCGCCAGCAGCTTGCGACGGGAGGGCCCCCACGAGCAGTACTTC. The rearrangement joins TRBV5-1 to TRBJ2-7; 8 bases agree with TRBD2. V shed 1 base, J shed 5 bases, and the junction held 8 bases outside the gene matches. Germline lookup yields CDR1 SGHRS and CDR2 YFSETQ. The CDR3 contains 15 residues.

V is TRBV10-3 and J is TRBJ2-7; 8 bases line up with TRBD2. V dropped 2 bases and J dropped 3; count of bases not matched to a gene: 0. The CDR3 runs 13 residues. CDR1 is ENHRY and CDR2 is SYGVKD in the germline V gene. The CDR3 bases are TGTGCCATCAGTGAGCGGGAGGGCTACGAGCAGTACTTC. Translated: CAISEREGYEQYF.

The rearrangement uses TRBV14 and TRBJ1-2; the match to TRBD1 covers 8 bases. The CDR3 has 15 amino acids. Germline CDR1 SGHDN, CDR2 FVKESK. J gave up 2 bases and V 4 bases, and 6 bases lay outside the gene matches. The CDR3: CASSPWTGTNYGYTF. The CDR3 nucleotides read TGTGCCAGCAGCCCCTGGACAGGGACCAACTATGGCTACACCTTC.

The chain links TRBV5-5 to TRBJ1-1, with D perhaps TRBD1 (6 bases). V dropped 2 bases and J dropped 4 bases, with 9 bases sitting between them. The CDR3 is 13 residues long. Looked up from germline, CDR1 is SGHKS and CDR2 is YYEKEE (reference sequence). The CDR3 DNA follows: TGTGCCAGCAGCTTTAGAGGGGGCACTGAAGCTTTCTTT. This encodes CASSFRGGTEAFF.

This sequence joins TRBV28 and TRBJ1-1; 12 nucleotides align to TRBD1. V was clipped by 4 bases and J by 1 base; unmatched bases: 4. Looked up from germline, CDR1 is MDHEN and CDR2 is SYDVKM. There are 16 residues in the CDR3. The CDR3 sequence: CASSSGTGGENTEAFF. The CDR3 region has the DNA TGTGCCAGCAGTTCCGGGACAGGGGGCGAGAACACTGAAGCTTTCTTT.

This clone was detected once. Other DNA sequences from this sample encode an identical CDR3 as well. V gene TRBV28 combines with J gene TRBJ1-2, with D unresolved. CDR3 size: 13 residues. Trimming left V 5 bases short and J 3 bases short, with 10 bases between. Per the germline V gene, CDR1 is MDHEN and CDR2 is SYDVKM. The CDR3 reads CASSPTGYYGYTF. The CDR3 nucleotides are TGTGCCAGCAGTCCCACGGGATACTATGGCTACACCTTC.

V and J are TRBV30 and TRBJ2-3; TRBD2 might be the D (6 bases). CDR1 is GTSNPN and CDR2 is SVGIG in the germline V gene (reference sequence). The CDR3 runs 14 residues. V was cut by 4 bases and J by 0 bases, with 11 bases left in between. The CDR3 region has the DNA TGTGCCTGGAACAGCGGGCCTAGCACAGATACGCAGTATTTT. It translates to CAWNSGPSTDTQYF.

V usage is TRBV21-1 and J usage is TRBJ2-5; the D call in the table, TRBD2, was not verified against the DNA. TRBV21-1 is marked as a pseudogene. The CDR3 spans 9 residues. CDR3 residues: CASAETQYF. The DNA for the CDR3 is TGTGCCAGCGCGGAGACCCAGTACTTC.

The chain uses TRBV5-1 and TRBJ2-1; TRBD2 matches at 7 bases. The ends lost 0 bases at V and 8 bases at J; junction bases unmatched: 5. The CDR3 totals 14 residues. From germline, CDR1 is SGHRS and CDR2 YFSETQ. In DNA form, the CDR3 reads TGCGCCAGCAGCTTGGTTACTAGCGTCGATGAGCAGTTCTTC. Translating gives CASSLVTSVDEQFF.

A few counts support this clone. V is TRBV2 and J is TRBJ2-5; 10 nucleotides agree with TRBD2. Germline V CDR1 and CDR2: SNHLY, FYNNEI. The ends lost 5 bases at V and 5 bases at J; junction bases unmatched: 8. This CDR3 region has 15 residues. The CDR3 DNA follows: TGTGCCAGCAGTAGGACTAGCGGAGGTGGGGAGACCCAGTACTTC. Amino acid sequence: CASSRTSGGGETQYF.

V and J are TRBV14 and TRBJ2-7; D is unclear. Germline V gene sequence: CDR1 SGHDN, CDR2 FVKESK. Trimming took off 2 bases at V and 4 bases at J, with 9 bases between the two ends. This CDR3 region has 13 residues. Here the CDR3 reads CASSQTVYYEQYF. CDR3 DNA sequence: TGTGCCAGCAGCCAAACAGTATATTACGAGCAGTACTTC.

The chain joins TRBV13 to TRBJ2-2; 7 bases agree with TRBD1. Germline CDR1 is PRHDT and CDR2 is FYEKMQ (reference sequence). This CDR3 has 15 residues. The V gene end was trimmed by 5 bases and the J gene end by 7 bases; junction bases not matched to a gene: 10. CDR3 DNA: TGTGCCAGCAGCGTCCGGGACAGACAGTACGGGGAGCTGTTTTTT. Translated: CASSVRDRQYGELFF.

The chain has TRBV29-1 and TRBJ2-1; D is possibly TRBD2 (6 bases). CDR1 is SQVTM and CDR2 is ANQGSEA in the germline V gene. This CDR3 is 12 amino acids long. The V gene lost 0 bases and the J gene lost 13 bases, with 13 bases spanning the gap. This CDR3 is CSVEDGGRPQFF. The CDR3 DNA reads TGCAGCGTTGAAGATGGTGGGAGGCCTCAGTTCTTC.

This clone was counted a few times. The CDR3 sequence: CASSDGGSYNEQFF. The CDR3 coding sequence is TGCGCCAGCAGTGACGGGGGCTCCTACAATGAGCAGTTCTTC. The chain carries TRBV10-1 and TRBJ2-1; maybe TRBD2 (6 bases). This CDR3 has 14 amino acids. The V end lost 3 bases, the J end lost 0 bases, and 6 bases lay between the germline ends. Germline values: CDR1 WNHNN, CDR2 SYGVQD (reference sequence).

The chain combines TRBV10-3 with TRBJ2-2; TRBD1 agrees at 9 bases. CDR1 ENHRY and CDR2 SYGVKD come from the germline V gene. V lost 7 bases and J lost 6; bases outside the gene matches: 6. This CDR3 has 14 residues. The chain's CDR3 is CAITEGQGSGELFF. The CDR3, as DNA: TGTGCCATCACCGAGGGACAGGGCTCCGGGGAGCTGTTTTTT.

The V and J genes are TRBV11-2 and TRBJ2-7, with 8 bases lining up with TRBD2. In germline, CDR1 is SGHAT, CDR2 FQNNGV. After removal of 0 bases from V and 2 bases from J, the junction contained 9 bases not matched to a gene. The CDR3 has 17 amino acids. CDR3 in amino acids: CASSLEGGLAGAYEQYF. CDR3 coding DNA: TGTGCCAGCAGCTTAGAGGGCGGGCTAGCGGGCGCCTACGAGCAGTACTTC.

The gene calls are TRBV30 and TRBJ1-4; D gene ambiguous. CDR1 and CDR2 (germline): GTSNPN, SVGIG (reference sequence). There are 14 residues in the CDR3. The V end lost 3 bases, the J end lost 6 bases, and 14 bases lay between the germline ends. DNA for the CDR3: TGTGCCTGGAGCTTAACGAGCAGCGATGAAAAACTGTTTTTT. This codes for CAWSLTSSDEKLFF.